A single sample is the source of the 9 T cell receptor beta chains below, sequenced in a study of shared clonotypes between healthy human individuals. Naive CD8 cells comprised CD45RO-negative, CCR7-positively selected cells, excluding terminally differentiated effector memory CD45RA+ cells. TCRdb's table, derived via immunoSEQ multiplex PCR, lists solely in-frame clones and lacks some. The sample records around 700,000 clones, about 90% being singletons. Sequenced: naive CD8+ T cells sorted from blood. The origin of the receptors is a man aged 25 to 40 in good health.

The rearrangement uses TRBV7-9 and TRBJ2-1; tentatively, D is TRBD1 (6 bases). From germline, CDR1 is SEHNR and CDR2 FQNEAQ (reference sequence). The length of the CDR3 is 15 residues. V was trimmed by 4 bases and J by 8 bases, leaving 18 bases between them. CDR3 sequence: CASSSIRGLGHEQFF. CDR3 DNA: TGTGCCAGCAGCTCCATCAGGGGTCTCGGACATGAGCAGTTCTTC.

The sample holds one count of this clone. The V call is TRBV7-9, the J call TRBJ1-1; D is ambiguous. Trimming pared 5 bases from V and 5 bases from J, leaving 15 bases between. Germline assignment: CDR1 SEHNR and CDR2 FQNEAQ (reference sequence). This CDR3 contains 14 residues. CDR3 bases: TGTGCCAGCAGCCAGGACGGTAGTGTGACTGAAGCTTTCTTT. This gives the protein CASSQDGSVTEAFF.

The CDR3 spells CASEPAINEQFF. The CDR3 region has the DNA TGTGCCAGCGAACCGGCTATCAATGAGCAGTTCTTC. The V gene is TRBV9, the J gene TRBJ2-1; the D is unclear. CDR1 is SGDLS, CDR2 YYNGEE, per germline. Deletions cut 7 bases from V and 6 bases from J, with 11 bases between. The CDR3 sequence is 12 residues long.

The chain links TRBV27 to TRBJ1-1; D is unclear. Germline assignment: CDR1 MNHEY and CDR2 SMNVEV (reference sequence). The CDR3 length is 14 residues. Trimming stripped 3 bases from V and 1 base from J, with 9 bases between. Here the CDR3 DNA reads TGTGCCAGCAGTTTTTTGAGAGAGAACACTGAAGCTTTCTTT. Translation: CASSFLRENTEAFF.

J is TRBJ2-5 and V is TRBV18; TRBD1 might be the D (6 bases). Germline CDR1 and CDR2: KGHSH and LQKENI. The CDR3 loop spans 15 amino acids. The V gene lost 3 bases and the J gene lost 2 bases, with 13 bases spanning the gap. In DNA form, the CDR3 reads TGTGCCAGCTCACCGCAGAACAGGGAACAAGAGACCCAGTACTTC. Translation: CASSPQNREQETQYF.

A word on this clone: This sample includes further DNA sequences coding for the same CDR3. The rearrangement joins TRBV7-9 to TRBJ1-1; D uncertain. From germline, CDR1 is SEHNR and CDR2 FQNEAQ (reference sequence). This CDR3 spans 12 amino acids. Trimming left V 5 bases short and J 1 base short, with 5 bases between. The CDR3 DNA reads as TGTGCCAGCAGCCCTTCGAACACTGAAGCTTTCTTT. Translated: CASSPSNTEAFF.

This clone was counted a single time. The V call is TRBV30, the J call TRBJ1-1; D not certain. Germline values: CDR1 GTSNPN, CDR2 SVGIG (reference sequence). The CDR3 runs to 12 residues. The ends were cut back, 4 bases at V and 6 bases at J, with 12 bases in the middle. The CDR3 loop is CAWTGLRPEAFF. In DNA form, the CDR3 reads TGTGCCTGGACAGGACTTAGGCCTGAAGCTTTCTTT.

The chain combines TRBV27 with TRBJ2-3; tentatively, D is TRBD1 (7 bases). The V end was cut by 3 bases, the J end by 6 bases, with 13 bases between. The CDR3 totals 14 residues. CDR1 MNHEY and CDR2 SMNVEV come from the germline V gene (reference sequence). The CDR3 nucleotides are TGTGCCAGCAGTTTGCGGAGGGGGCTGGATACGCAGTATTTT. Encoded protein: CASSLRRGLDTQYF.

The chain employs TRBV7-4 and TRBJ2-2, with D unresolved. With 6 bases removed from V and 7 bases from J, the gap between germline ends came to 12 bases. Germline V gene data show CDR1 as SGHVT and CDR2 as SQSDAQ. This CDR3 is 13 amino acids long. The CDR3 nucleotides are TGTGCCAGCAGTTTTTTCAATGGCGGGGAGCTGTTTTTT. It codes for CASSFFNGGELFF.